The 7 T cell receptor beta chains reported below all come from one sample, sequenced in a study of T-cell reconstitution after alpha-beta-depleted transplantation in children. Using unique molecular identifiers, the investigators prepared the TCRbeta library. Via MiXCR, TCRdb re-called the PCR reads, giving one row per CDR3 protein. The table lists some 830,000 distinct CDR3 sequences, around 15% of them singletons. The sample in question was PBMCs, mostly from graft donor cells, obtained 360 days after TCRalphabeta/CD19-depleted stem cell transplant. The receptors here all came from a male patient younger than 18 who had a stem cell transplant for acute lymphoblastic leukemia, so the T cells may come from the graft donor.

This clonotype was seen a few times. The V gene is TRBV5-1, the J gene TRBJ2-7; D is uncertain. The germline V and J ends were trimmed by 4 bases and 4 bases, with 12 bases remaining between them. The CDR3 is 13 amino acids. From germline, CDR1 is SGHRS and CDR2 YFSETQ. The CDR3 nucleotides read TGCGCCAGCAGCCAGGACGGCCGATACGAGCAGTACTTC. Its translation is CASSQDGRYEQYF.

This clonotype has only a few counts. J is TRBJ2-7 and V is TRBV29-1, with no clear D. Germline V CDR1 and CDR2: SQVTM, ANQGSEA. The ends were cut back, 1 base at V and 4 bases at J, with 8 bases in the middle. This CDR3 region has 12 residues. The CDR3 sequence is CSVEVTQYEQYF. CDR3 nucleotides: TGCAGCGTTGAAGTGACACAGTACGAGCAGTACTTC.

This clonotype was detected many times. The CDR3 DNA follows: TGCGCCAGCAGCCAAGGGACTTGGCAGTACTTC. This sequence encodes CASSQGTWQYF. This chain joins TRBV4-1 and TRBJ2-7; TRBD2 is a possible D gene (5 bases). V was clipped by 1 base and J by 9 bases, with 7 bases between them. Germline V CDR1 and CDR2: MGHRA, YSYEKL. The CDR3 is made up of 11 amino acids.

In this sample, this clonotype turned up a few times. The chain uses TRBV20-1 and TRBJ2-2; 7 nucleotides agree with TRBD2. J lost 0 bases, V lost 0 bases, and 7 bases had no gene match. Germline-derived CDR1 and CDR2 are DFQATT and SNEGSKA (reference sequence). The CDR3 covers 17 residues. CDR3 amino acids: CSARDHWGGPNTGELFF. Here the CDR3 DNA reads TGCAGTGCTAGAGACCATTGGGGAGGGCCGAACACCGGGGAGCTGTTTTTT.

Ten or more counts support this clonotype. The gene calls are TRBV29-1 and TRBJ2-7; D not certain. CDR1 is SQVTM, CDR2 ANQGSEA, per germline. The CDR3 totals 11 residues. V was cut by 0 bases and J by 3 bases, with 3 bases left in between. CDR3 sequence reads: CSVEDIYEQYF. Here the CDR3 DNA reads TGCAGCGTTGAAGATATCTACGAGCAGTACTTC.

The rearrangement joins TRBV6-1 to TRBJ2-1; 13 nucleotides agree with TRBD2. Looked up from germline, CDR1 is MNHNS and CDR2 is SASEGT. There are 16 residues in the CDR3. V lost 5 bases to trimming and J lost 6 bases; unmatched junction nucleotides: 7. The DNA for the CDR3 is TGTGCCAGCAGTCGCACCGGGACTAGCGGGACCAATGAGCAGTTCTTC. Its protein product is CASSRTGTSGTNEQFF.

This clonotype has more than one count but fewer than ten. The chain employs TRBV20-1 and TRBJ2-1, with D possibly TRBD2 on 5 matching bases. Between the trimmed V and J ends, which lost 0 bases and 1 base, there was a span of 16 bases. This CDR3 is built from 17 residues. CDR1 is DFQATT and CDR2 is SNEGSKA in the germline V gene (reference sequence). The CDR3 DNA follows: TGCAGTGCTAGAGATAGGGTCGGGATAGAATCCTACAATGAGCAGTTCTTC. Protein product: CSARDRVGIESYNEQFF.